The clone carrying this TCR beta chain was seen more than once but under ten times. Its matching antigen is unknown. CD4+ T cell isolation took place after 10 days of culture. Two doses of BNT162b2 or mRNA-1273 vaccine were administered to participants. Among the vaccine recipients, none had a prior SARS-CoV-2 infection, and nucleocapsid antibodies were negative. Half the medium was replaced with IL-2 medium on days 3 and 7. The sample is drawn from a study of vaccination effects on CD4 cells after COVID-19. Study-level findings and limits: The study dataset contains few convalescent patients and includes no early post-infection timepoints.

V was clipped by 6 bases and J by 0 bases; unmatched bases: 5. This CDR3 contains 15 residues. Per the germline V gene, CDR1 is MNHEY and CDR2 is SVGAGI. Libraries were prepared by immunoSEQ multiplex PCR; TCRdb keeps only in-frame clonotypes and omits some of them. The sample has 70,000 or so clones; about 73% are singletons. This sequence originates from a human donor who received a COVID-19 vaccine. The chain links TRBV6-5 to TRBJ1-3, with TRBD1 matching 7 bases. Sequenced here: CD4+ T cells from PBMCs cultured without peptide, sampled after COVID-19 vaccination. The CDR3 DNA sequence: TGTGCCAGCAGGGGACAGTACAACTCTGGAAACACCATATATTTT. This translates into CASRGQYNSGNTIYF.